The 4 T cell receptor beta chains reported below all come from one sample, sequenced in a study of graft-versus-host responses after intestinal transplantation. These TCRs are of unknown antigen specificity. Generated by immunoSEQ multiplex PCR, the TCRdb table keeps only in-frame clones and is missing some. The sample holds around 69,000 clones, nearly 90% seen once. The sequencing here drew on unstimulated CD8+ T cells sorted from spleen or lymph node cells, taken before transplant. These receptors all come from a human donor who was the organ donor for an intestinal transplant.

This clone was seen a single time. The chain joins TRBV15 to TRBJ2-4; 14 bases match TRBD2. Losses at the gene ends were 3 bases for V and 7 bases for J; bases not matched to a gene: 5. The germline V gene encodes CDR1 LNHNV and CDR2 YYDKDF (reference sequence). The CDR3 has 16 amino acids. For the CDR3, the DNA is TGTGCCACCAGCAGCCCGACTAGCGGGAGGGTCAACATTCAGTACTTC. The encoded protein is CATSSPTSGRVNIQYF.

This clone has a single count. The chain is built from TRBV29-1 and TRBJ2-5; D gene unclear. Germline CDR1 and CDR2: SQVTM and ANQGSEA. Trimming removed 2 bases at V and 0 bases at J, with 16 bases between. This CDR3 comprises 16 residues. In DNA, the CDR3 is TGCAGCGTTGAACGGCAGCGCGGAGAGTACCAAGAGACCCAGTACTTC. Its translation: CSVERQRGEYQETQYF.

V is TRBV7-9 and J is TRBJ1-2; D remains unclear. CDR1 and CDR2 from the germline V gene are SEHNR and FQNEAQ (reference sequence). The CDR3 sequence is 17 residues long. Trimming stripped 3 bases from V and 1 base from J, with 18 bases between. CDR3 protein: CASSLDAGSSSNYGYTF. As DNA, the CDR3 is TGTGCCAGCAGCTTGGACGCGGGATCTAGTAGTAACTATGGCTACACCTTC.

This clone was found a few times. The gene calls are TRBV16 and TRBJ1-1; the D is unclear. Between the trimmed V and J ends, which lost 5 bases and 4 bases, there was a span of 5 bases. The germline V gene encodes CDR1 KGHSY and CDR2 FQNENV. The length of the CDR3 is 11 residues. CDR3 protein: CASSSGTEAFF. The CDR3 bases are TGTGCCAGCAGCTCGGGCACTGAAGCTTTCTTT.